These T cell receptor beta chains were read from a single sample in a study of sequential checkpoint blockade in melanoma. Only in-frame clones appear in the TCRdb table, and some are missing; sequencing was by immunoSEQ multiplex PCR. The sample lists more than 9,000 clones; approximately 70% were seen once. The sample in question was CD8+ T cells sorted from blood (inferred from file names), obtained from a patient given nivolumab and ipilimumab in sequence. These receptors all come from a human donor with melanoma. The CDR3 runs from the conserved cysteine through the conserved F or W. A D gene is named only where the DNA matches it firmly. Only some rows state a clone size, as once, few, many or a class for expanded clones.

d_call clone_size j_call v_call cdr3_aa cdr3_nt
TRBD2 few TRBJ2-7 TRBV28 CASSWTSSYEQYF TGTGCCAGCAGTTGGACTAGTTCCTACGAGCAGTACTTC
. . TRBJ2-6 TRBV28 CATFPGGRAGANVLTF TGTGCAACTTTCCCCGGGGGTAGAGCTGGGGCCAACGTCCTGACTTTC
TRBD2 once TRBJ2-5 TRBV2 CASSRTSGSGETQYF TGTGCCAGCAGCCGAACTAGCGGGAGCGGAGAGACCCAGTACTTC
TRBD2 . TRBJ2-5 TRBV19 CASSTSLAGAAETQYF TGTGCCAGTAGTACCTCCTTAGCGGGAGCGGCAGAGACCCAGTACTTC
TRBD2 . TRBJ2-7 TRBV5-1 CASSLAGTSGFLEQYF TGCGCCAGCAGCTTGGCCGGGACTAGCGGGTTCTTGGAGCAGTACTTC
TRBD1 . TRBJ1-1 TRBV5-1 CASSLKRTGFAFF TGCGCCAGCAGCTTGAAACGGACAGGGTTCGCTTTCTTT
. few TRBJ2-1 TRBV27 CASSLSGGGFYNEQFF TGTGCCAGCAGTTTATCGGGGGGGGGCTTTTACAATGAGCAGTTCTTC
TRBD2 . TRBJ2-3 TRBV5-8 CASPHRLAVSTDTQYF TGTGCCAGTCCGCACCGACTAGCGGTTAGCACAGATACGCAGTATTTT
. . TRBJ1-2 TRBV13 CASSFPTGERFYGYTF TGTGCCAGCAGCTTCCCCACCGGAGAACGTTTTTATGGCTACACCTTC
TRBD1 few TRBJ1-6 TRBV7-2 CASSSTGNNNSPLHF TGTGCCAGCAGCTCGACAGGGAATAATAATTCACCCCTCCACTTT
. . TRBJ2-1 TRBV4-1 CASSQLVYNEQFF TGCGCCAGCAGCCAACTAGTATACAATGAGCAGTTCTTC
TRBD2 . TRBJ2-2 TRBV28 CASSFLFPGGSGELFF TGTGCCAGCAGTTTCCTTTTTCCGGGGGGGTCCGGGGAGCTGTTTTTT
. . TRBJ2-1 TRBV6-4 CASSDSGEGEQFF TGTGCCAGCAGTGACTCGGGAGAGGGTGAGCAGTTCTTC
TRBD1 . TRBJ1-1 TRBV9 CASSLTGATNTEAFF TGTGCCAGCAGCTTGACAGGGGCAACTAACACTGAAGCTTTCTTT
TRBD1 few TRBJ2-7 TRBV7-9 CASSLAGQGYEQYF TGTGCCAGCAGCTTAGCTGGACAGGGTTACGAGCAGTACTTC
. . TRBJ2-3 TRBV1 CTSSHQDVRTASTDTQYF TGCACCAGCAGCCATCAAGATGTTCGGACAGCTAGCACAGATACGCAGTATTTT
TRBD1 . TRBJ1-3 TRBV9 CASSNPIGTGSSGNTIYF TGTGCCAGCAGCAACCCCATAGGGACAGGGAGCTCTGGAAACACCATATATTTT
TRBD2 . TRBJ2-2 TRBV5-1 CASSLERGVTGELFF TGCGCCAGCAGCTTGGAGCGGGGGGTCACCGGGGAGCTGTTTTTT
. . TRBJ1-2 TRBV16 CASSQSGTTYGYTF TGTGCCAGCAGCCAATCAGGGACTACCTATGGCTACACCTTC
. . TRBJ1-5 TRBV25-1 CASSDSGNQPQHF TGTGCCAGCAGTGATTCTGGCAATCAGCCCCAGCATTTT
TRBD1 few TRBJ2-7 TRBV7-9 CASSPGRTGLNEQYF TGTGCCAGCAGCCCCGGTCGGACAGGGCTAAACGAGCAGTACTTC
TRBD1 . TRBJ1-4 TRBV4-1 CASSQEDRESEKLFF TGCGCCAGCAGCCAAGAGGACAGGGAAAGCGAAAAACTGTTTTTT
. . TRBJ1-2 TRBV2 CASSAFTGTGYTF TGTGCCAGCAGTGCGTTTACAGGAACTGGCTACACCTTC
. . TRBJ2-5 TRBV28 CASSTSPRGEETQYF TGTGCCAGCAGTACGTCCCCCAGGGGGGAAGAGACCCAGTACTTC
. . TRBJ1-1 TRBV6-5 CASNQGSHTEAFF TGTGCCAGCAATCAGGGCTCTCACACTGAAGCTTTCTTT
TRBD1 . TRBJ2-2 TRBV19 CAIQTGGGGELFF TGTGCCATCCAGACAGGGGGTGGCGGGGAGCTGTTTTTT
. . TRBJ1-1 TRBV5-6 CASSFPGNTEAFF TGTGCCAGCAGCTTCCCCGGGAACACTGAAGCTTTCTTT
. . TRBJ2-1 TRBV11-2 CASGKLEDPYNEQFF TGTGCCAGTGGAAAGCTGGAGGACCCATACAATGAGCAGTTCTTC
. . TRBJ2-7 TRBV27 CATGGGTYEQYF TGTGCCACCGGTGGCGGGACCTACGAGCAGTACTTC
. . TRBJ1-3 TRBV30 CARERESLSGNTIYF TGTGCCAGGGAGAGGGAATCCCTCTCTGGAAACACCATATATTTT
. . TRBJ2-5 TRBV19 CASTSMSAPVTQYF TGTGCCAGTACCTCTATGTCTGCCCCGGTGACCCAGTACTTC
. . TRBJ2-2 TRBV5-8 CASKGLTGELFF TGTGCCAGCAAGGGGCTGACCGGGGAGCTGTTTTTT
TRBD1 . TRBJ2-7 TRBV5-1 CASSTGGEQYF TGCGCCAGCAGTACAGGGGGCGAGCAGTACTTC
TRBD1 . TRBJ1-5 TRBV7-9 CATRGQGNQPQHF TGTGCCACCCGAGGACAGGGGAATCAGCCCCAGCATTTT
. . TRBJ1-4 TRBV19 CASRPRDSLNEKLFF TGTGCCAGTAGGCCCCGCGACAGTCTAAATGAAAAACTGTTTTTT
TRBD1 . TRBJ1-1 TRBV7-7 CASSFNRGAEAFF TGTGCTAGCAGCTTTAACAGGGGGGCTGAAGCTTTCTTT
TRBD1 . TRBJ1-6 TRBV9 CASSVADRGWSPLHF TGTGCCAGCAGCGTAGCGGACAGGGGATGGTCACCCCTCCACTTT
TRBD2 . TRBJ2-1 TRBV13 CASSLGLAGGDNEQFF TGTGCCAGCAGCTTGGGACTAGCGGGAGGGGACAATGAGCAGTTCTTC
. . TRBJ1-1 TRBV7-9 CASSLDISTEAFF TGTGCCAGCAGCTTAGATATATCCACTGAAGCTTTCTTT
TRBD2 . TRBJ2-1 TRBV5-6 CASSLGLAGGYNEQFF TGTGCCAGCAGCTTGGGGTTAGCGGGAGGGTACAATGAGCAGTTCTTC
. few TRBJ1-5 TRBV7-2 CASSPLGGSNQPQHF TGTGCCAGCAGCCCGCTAGGCGGCAGCAATCAGCCCCAGCATTTT
. few TRBJ2-7 TRBV19 CASRKGGALYF TGTGCCAGTAGGAAGGGCGGGGCGCTGTACTTC
. . TRBJ1-1 TRBV6-5 CASSYSIGVNTEAFF TGTGCCAGCAGTTACTCGATAGGGGTGAACACTGAAGCTTTCTTT
. once TRBJ2-7 TRBV13 CASSPLSGAAYEQYF TGTGCCAGCAGCCCTCTATCAGGGGCCGCCTACGAGCAGTACTTC